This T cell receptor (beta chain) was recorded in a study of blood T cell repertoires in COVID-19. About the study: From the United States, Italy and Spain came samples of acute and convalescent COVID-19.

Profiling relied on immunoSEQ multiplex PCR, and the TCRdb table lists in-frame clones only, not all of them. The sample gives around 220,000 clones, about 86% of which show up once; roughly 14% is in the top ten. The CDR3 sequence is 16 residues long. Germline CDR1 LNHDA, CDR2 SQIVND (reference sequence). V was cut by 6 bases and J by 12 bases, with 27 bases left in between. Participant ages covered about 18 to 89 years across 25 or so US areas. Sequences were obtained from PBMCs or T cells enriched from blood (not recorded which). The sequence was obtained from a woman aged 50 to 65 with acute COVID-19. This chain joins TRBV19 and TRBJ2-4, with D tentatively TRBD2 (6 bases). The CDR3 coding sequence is TGTGCCAGTAGCCAATTCTCCGGGACTTCCAAGCCGGCTCAGTACTTC. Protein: CASSQFSGTSKPAQYF. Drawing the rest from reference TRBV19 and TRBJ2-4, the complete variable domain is DGGITQSPKYLFRKEGQNVTLSCEQNLNHDAMYWYRQDPGQGLRLIYYSQIVNDFQKGDIAEGYSVSREKKESFPLTVTSAQKNPTAFYLCASSQFSGTSKPAQYFGAGTRLSVL.